This note documents a single TCR beta chain sequence. This specimen comes from a study of blood T cell repertoires in COVID-19. Germline assignment: CDR1 SEHNR and CDR2 FQNEAQ (reference sequence). There are 16 residues in the CDR3. The V end was cut by 5 bases, the J end by 4 bases, with 18 bases between. Sequenced by immunoSEQ multiplex PCR; TCRdb stores in-frame clones only, minus some. The sample shows roughly 170,000 clones, roughly 80% of them seen only once. Sequencing input: PBMCs or T cells enriched from blood (not recorded which). J is TRBJ2-1 and V is TRBV7-9, with a tentative D call TRBD1 (5 bases). This clonotype originated in a woman between 50 and 59 years old who had recovered from COVID-19. The CDR3 DNA reads as TGTGCCAGCAGCCCGCCCTCGGGCAGGGCTTACAATGAGCAGTTCTTC. Encoded protein: CASSPPSGRAYNEQFF.